This TCR beta chain is drawn from a study of Ad26.COV2.S vaccination and SARS-CoV-2 variants. The data were produced by immunoSEQ multiplex PCR, yet TCRdb's version contains in-frame clones alone and is incomplete. The sample has about half a million clones, 89% seen once; the top ten hold over 1.5%. This clone came up a few times. The CDR3 covers 13 residues. The V gene lost 7 bases and the J gene lost 1 base, with 10 bases spanning the gap. Germline lookup yields CDR1 ENHRY and CDR2 SYGVKD. Treatment of the sample: 15 to 20 received Ad26.COV2.S at low or high dose, single or two shots; about 5 received placebo; per-sample allocation not given. Samples were taken on day 63 after the first vaccine or placebo injection.

This clonotype was sampled from a person aged 18 to 59 who received the Ad26.COV2.S COVID-19 vaccine or a placebo. Sequencing was performed on peripheral blood, taken in a trial of Ad26.COV2.S vaccine versus placebo. V gene TRBV10-3 combines with J gene TRBJ1-1; D may be TRBD1 (6 bases). The CDR3 region has the DNA TGTGCCATCACAGGGGAGCCGAACACTGAAGCTTTCTTT. As protein: CAITGEPNTEAFF.